Listed below are T cell receptor beta chains from one sample, sequenced in a study of T cell responses to AZD1222 COVID-19 vaccine. Produced via immunoSEQ multiplex PCR; TCRdb's table is partial and in-frame only. There are about 110,000 clones in the sample; 88% occur only once, and 2% to 3% lies in the top ten. This specimen was peripheral blood, taken on day 0 of AZD1222 vaccination. These receptors originate from an adult in good health. The CDR3 runs from the conserved cysteine through the conserved F or W.

v_call cdr3_aa
TRBV2 CASSDWGDEQYF
TRBV27 CASSLSGVAASPKDRGYGYTF
TRBV27 CASSLEGQSRYNEQFF
TRBV19 CASSMETRYSGANVLTF
TRBV19 CATSPTGGIYEQYF
TRBV12-5 CASGLTTGETQYF
TRBV5-1 CASSSPDRSLRKEQYF
TRBV14 CASSQDFGSTYEQYF
TRBV27 CASSLAGQQYF
TRBV10-1 CASSHSRGGDTGELFF
TRBV2 CASSGQEKLFF
TRBV29-1 CSVQGLPQVAKNIQYF
TRBV5-1 CASSWVGLGPDEQFF
TRBV2 CASAGTSFFKEQFF
TRBV18 CASSPSGTGNTIYF
TRBV7-9 CATRRGGAGTGELFF
TRBV18 CASSQQGNTEAFF
TRBV11-2 CASSPQGYNSPLHF
TRBV7-8 CASSLPGQGLHNEQFF